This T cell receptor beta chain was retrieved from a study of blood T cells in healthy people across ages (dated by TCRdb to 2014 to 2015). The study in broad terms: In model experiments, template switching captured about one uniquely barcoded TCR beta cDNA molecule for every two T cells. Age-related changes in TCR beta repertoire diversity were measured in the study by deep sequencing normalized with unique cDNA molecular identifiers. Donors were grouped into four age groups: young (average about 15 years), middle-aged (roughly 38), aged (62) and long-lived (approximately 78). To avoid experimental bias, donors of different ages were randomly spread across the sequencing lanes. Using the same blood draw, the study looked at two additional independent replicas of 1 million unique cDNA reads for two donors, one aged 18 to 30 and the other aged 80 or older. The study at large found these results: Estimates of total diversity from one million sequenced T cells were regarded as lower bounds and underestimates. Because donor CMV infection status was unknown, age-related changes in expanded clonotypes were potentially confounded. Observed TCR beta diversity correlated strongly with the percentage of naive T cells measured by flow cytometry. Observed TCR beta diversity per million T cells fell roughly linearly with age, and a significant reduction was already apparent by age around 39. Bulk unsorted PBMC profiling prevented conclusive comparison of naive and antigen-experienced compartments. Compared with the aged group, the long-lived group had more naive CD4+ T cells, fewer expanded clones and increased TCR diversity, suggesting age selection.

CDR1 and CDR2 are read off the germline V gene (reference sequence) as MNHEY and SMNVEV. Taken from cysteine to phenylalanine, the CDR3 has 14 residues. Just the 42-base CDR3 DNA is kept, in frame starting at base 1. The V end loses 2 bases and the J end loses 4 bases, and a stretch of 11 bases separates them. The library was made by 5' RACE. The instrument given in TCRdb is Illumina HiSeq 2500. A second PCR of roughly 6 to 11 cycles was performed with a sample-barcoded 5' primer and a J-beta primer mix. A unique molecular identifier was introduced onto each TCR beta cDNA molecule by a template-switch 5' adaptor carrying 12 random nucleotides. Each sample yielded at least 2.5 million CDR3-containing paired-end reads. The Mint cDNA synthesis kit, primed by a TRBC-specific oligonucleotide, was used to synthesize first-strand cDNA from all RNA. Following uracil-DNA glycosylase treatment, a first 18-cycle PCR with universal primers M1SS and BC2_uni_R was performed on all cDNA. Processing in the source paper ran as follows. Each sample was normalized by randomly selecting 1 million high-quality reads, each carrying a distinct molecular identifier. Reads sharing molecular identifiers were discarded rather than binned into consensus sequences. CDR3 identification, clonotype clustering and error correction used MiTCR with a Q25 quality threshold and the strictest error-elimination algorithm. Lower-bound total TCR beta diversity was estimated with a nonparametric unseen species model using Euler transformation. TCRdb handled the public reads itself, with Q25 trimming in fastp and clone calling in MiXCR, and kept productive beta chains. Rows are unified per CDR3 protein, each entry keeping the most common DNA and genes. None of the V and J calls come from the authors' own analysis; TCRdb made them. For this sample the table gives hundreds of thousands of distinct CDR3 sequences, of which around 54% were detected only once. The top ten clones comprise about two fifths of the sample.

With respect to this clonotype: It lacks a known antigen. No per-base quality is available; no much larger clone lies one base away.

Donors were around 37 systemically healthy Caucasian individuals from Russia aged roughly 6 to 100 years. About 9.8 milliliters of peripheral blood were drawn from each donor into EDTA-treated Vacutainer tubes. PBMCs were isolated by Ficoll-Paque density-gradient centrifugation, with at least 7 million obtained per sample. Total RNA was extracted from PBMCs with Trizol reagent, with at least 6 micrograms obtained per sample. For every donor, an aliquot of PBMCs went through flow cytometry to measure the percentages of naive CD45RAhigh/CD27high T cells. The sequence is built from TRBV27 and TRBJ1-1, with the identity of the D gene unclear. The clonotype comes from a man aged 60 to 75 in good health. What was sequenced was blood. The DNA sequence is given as TGTGCCAGCAGTTTAACCGAGGGAGTCACTGAAGCTTTCTTT. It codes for CASSLTEGVTEAFF.